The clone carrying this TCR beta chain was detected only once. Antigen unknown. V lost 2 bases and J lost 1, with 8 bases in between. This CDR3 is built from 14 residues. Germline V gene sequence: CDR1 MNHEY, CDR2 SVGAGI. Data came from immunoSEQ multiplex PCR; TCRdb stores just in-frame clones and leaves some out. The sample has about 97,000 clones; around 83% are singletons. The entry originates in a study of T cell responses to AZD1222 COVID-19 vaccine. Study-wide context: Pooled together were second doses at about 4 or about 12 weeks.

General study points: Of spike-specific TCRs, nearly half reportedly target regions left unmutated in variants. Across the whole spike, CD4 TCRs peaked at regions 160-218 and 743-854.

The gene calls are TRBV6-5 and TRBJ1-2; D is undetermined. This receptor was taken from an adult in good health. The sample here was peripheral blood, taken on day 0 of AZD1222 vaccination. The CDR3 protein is CASSYRAGNYGYTF. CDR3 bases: TGTGCCAGCAGTTACCGGGCCGGTAACTATGGCTACACCTTC.